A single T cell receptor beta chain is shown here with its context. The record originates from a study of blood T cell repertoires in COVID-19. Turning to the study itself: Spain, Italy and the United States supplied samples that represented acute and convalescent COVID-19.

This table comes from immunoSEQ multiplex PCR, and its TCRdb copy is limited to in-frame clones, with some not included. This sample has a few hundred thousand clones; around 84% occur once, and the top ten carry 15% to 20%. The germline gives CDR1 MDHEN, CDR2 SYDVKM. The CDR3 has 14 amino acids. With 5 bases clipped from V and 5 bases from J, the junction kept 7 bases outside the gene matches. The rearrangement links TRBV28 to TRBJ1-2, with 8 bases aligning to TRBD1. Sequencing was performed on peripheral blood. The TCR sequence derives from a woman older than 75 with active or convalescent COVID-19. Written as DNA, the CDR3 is TGTGCCAGCAGTCCCCCGGGACAGGCGTATGGCTACACCTTC. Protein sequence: CASSPPGQAYGYTF.